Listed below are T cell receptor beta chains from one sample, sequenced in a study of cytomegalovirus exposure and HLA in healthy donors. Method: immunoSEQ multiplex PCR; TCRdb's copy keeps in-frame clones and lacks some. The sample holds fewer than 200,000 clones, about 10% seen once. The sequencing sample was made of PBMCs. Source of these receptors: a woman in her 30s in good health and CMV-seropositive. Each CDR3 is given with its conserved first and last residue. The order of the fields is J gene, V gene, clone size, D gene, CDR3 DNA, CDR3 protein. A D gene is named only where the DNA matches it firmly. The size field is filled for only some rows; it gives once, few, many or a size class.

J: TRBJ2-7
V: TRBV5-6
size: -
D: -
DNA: TGTGCTAGCAGCTTGGGGTCCGGGCAGTACTTC
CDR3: CASSLGSGQYF

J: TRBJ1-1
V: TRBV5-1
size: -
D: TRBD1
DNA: TGCGCCAGCAGCTTGGGGCAGGGGGCGGTGAACACTGAAGCTTTCTTT
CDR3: CASSLGQGAVNTEAFF

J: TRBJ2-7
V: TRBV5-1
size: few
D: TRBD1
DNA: TGCGCCAGCAGCATAGGGGGCCACTACGAGCAGTACTTC
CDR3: CASSIGGHYEQYF

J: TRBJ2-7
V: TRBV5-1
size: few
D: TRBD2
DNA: TGCGCCAGCAGTTTTAGCGGGAGGGTCGAGCAGTACTTC
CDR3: CASSFSGRVEQYF

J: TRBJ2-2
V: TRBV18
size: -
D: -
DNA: TGTGCCAGCTCACCAGCACAATTGCCCACCGGGGAGCTGTTTTTT
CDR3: CASSPAQLPTGELFF

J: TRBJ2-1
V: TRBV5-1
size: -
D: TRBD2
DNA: TGCGCCAGCAGCGTCGGGACTAGCCACTACAATGAGCAGTTCTTC
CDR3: CASSVGTSHYNEQFF

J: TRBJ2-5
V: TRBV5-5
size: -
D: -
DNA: TGTGCCAGCAGCTTAAATGAACGGGGATGGCAAGAGACCCAGTACTTC
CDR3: CASSLNERGWQETQYF

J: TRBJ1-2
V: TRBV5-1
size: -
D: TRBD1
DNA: TGCGCCAGCAGCTCCGGGACAGGGACTCACTATGGCTACACCTTC
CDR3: CASSSGTGTHYGYTF

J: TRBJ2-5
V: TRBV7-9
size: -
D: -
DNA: TGTGCCAGCAGCTTAGTAGGGGCAGAGACCCAGTACTTC
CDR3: CASSLVGAETQYF

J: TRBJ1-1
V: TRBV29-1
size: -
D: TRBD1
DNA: TGCAGCGGAAAATCCGGGACAGGGGGCAGAGCTTTCTTT
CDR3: CSGKSGTGGRAFF

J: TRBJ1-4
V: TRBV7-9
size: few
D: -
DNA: TGTGCCAGCAGCTTAACGGTCTCAACTAATGAAAAACTGTTTTTT
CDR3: CASSLTVSTNEKLFF

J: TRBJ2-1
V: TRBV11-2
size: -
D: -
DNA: TGTGCCAGCACTAGGAGAGTTCGAGACAATGAGCAGTTCTTC
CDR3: CASTRRVRDNEQFF

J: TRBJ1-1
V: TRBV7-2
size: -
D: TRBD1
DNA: TGTGCCAGCAGCTTACGCGAGACAGGGCTGTTACACTGGAACACTGAAGCTTTCTTT
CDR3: CASSLRETGLLHWNTEAFF